Given below is one T cell receptor beta chain in context. This record belongs to a study of cytomegalovirus exposure and HLA in healthy donors. The V gene's germline CDR1 is SQVTM and CDR2 ANQGSEA. Trimming pared 8 bases from V and 0 bases from J, leaving 10 bases between. The CDR3 extends over 12 amino acids. The primer mix had 60 Vbeta and 13 Jbeta primers. This table comes from immunoSEQ multiplex PCR, and its TCRdb copy is limited to in-frame clones, with some not included. The table includes 130,000 or so clones, 65% to 85% detected once. The V gene is TRBV29-1, the J gene TRBJ2-5; no reliable D call. The sample was PBMCs. The clonotype was recovered from a woman aged 40 to 50 in good health and CMV-seropositive. The CDR3 is CSCLGDQETQYF. In nucleotides, the CDR3 is TGCAGCTGCTTAGGAGACCAAGAGACCCAGTACTTC.